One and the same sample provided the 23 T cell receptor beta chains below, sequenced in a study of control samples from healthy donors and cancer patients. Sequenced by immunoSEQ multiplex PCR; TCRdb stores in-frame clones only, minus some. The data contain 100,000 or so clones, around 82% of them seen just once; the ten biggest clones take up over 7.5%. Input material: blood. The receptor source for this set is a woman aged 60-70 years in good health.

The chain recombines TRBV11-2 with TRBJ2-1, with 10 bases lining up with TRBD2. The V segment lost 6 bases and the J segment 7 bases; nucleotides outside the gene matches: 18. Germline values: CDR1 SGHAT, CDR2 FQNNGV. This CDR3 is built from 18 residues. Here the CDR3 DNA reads TGTGCCAGCAGTCCATCCCGACTAGCGGGCGGAGGTAGGAATGAGCAGTTCTTC. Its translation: CASSPSRLAGGGRNEQFF.

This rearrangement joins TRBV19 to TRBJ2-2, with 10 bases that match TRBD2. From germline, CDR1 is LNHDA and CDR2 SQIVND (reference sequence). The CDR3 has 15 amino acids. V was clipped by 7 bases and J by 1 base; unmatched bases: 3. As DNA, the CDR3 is TGTGCCAGTACCGGACTAGCGGTGAACACCGGGGAGCTGTTTTTT. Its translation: CASTGLAVNTGELFF.

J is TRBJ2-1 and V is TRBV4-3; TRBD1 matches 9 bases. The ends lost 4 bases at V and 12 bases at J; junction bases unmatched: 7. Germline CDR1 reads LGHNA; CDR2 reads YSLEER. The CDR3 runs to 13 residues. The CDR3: CASSRDREDRQFF. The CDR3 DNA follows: TGCGCCAGCAGCCGGGACAGGGAAGATAGGCAGTTCTTC.

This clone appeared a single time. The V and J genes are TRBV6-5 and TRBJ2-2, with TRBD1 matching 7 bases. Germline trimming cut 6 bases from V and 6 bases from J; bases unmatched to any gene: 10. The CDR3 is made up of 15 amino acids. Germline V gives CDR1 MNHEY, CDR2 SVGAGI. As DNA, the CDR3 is TGTGCCAGCAGCGCCGGGATTGGGACAGCCGGGGAGCTGTTTTTT. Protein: CASSAGIGTAGELFF.

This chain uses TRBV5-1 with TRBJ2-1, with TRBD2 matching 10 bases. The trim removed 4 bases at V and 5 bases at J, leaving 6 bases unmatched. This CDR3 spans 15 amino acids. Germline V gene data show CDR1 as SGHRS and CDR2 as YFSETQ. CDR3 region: CASSRGTSEHNEQFF. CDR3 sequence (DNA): TGCGCCAGCAGCCGCGGGACTAGCGAACACAATGAGCAGTTCTTC.

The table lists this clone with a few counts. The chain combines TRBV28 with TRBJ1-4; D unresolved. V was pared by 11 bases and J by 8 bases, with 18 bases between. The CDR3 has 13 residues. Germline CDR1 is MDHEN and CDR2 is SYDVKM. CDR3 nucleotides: TGTGCCGCACTACGGGCTTTGGGAGAAAAACTGTTTTTT. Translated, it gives CAALRALGEKLFF.

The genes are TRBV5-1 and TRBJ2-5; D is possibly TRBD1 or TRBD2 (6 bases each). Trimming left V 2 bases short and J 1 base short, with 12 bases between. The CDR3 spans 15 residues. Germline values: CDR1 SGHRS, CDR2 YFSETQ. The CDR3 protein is CASSFWGAAQETQYF. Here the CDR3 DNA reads TGCGCCAGCAGCTTTTGGGGGGCGGCCCAAGAGACCCAGTACTTC.

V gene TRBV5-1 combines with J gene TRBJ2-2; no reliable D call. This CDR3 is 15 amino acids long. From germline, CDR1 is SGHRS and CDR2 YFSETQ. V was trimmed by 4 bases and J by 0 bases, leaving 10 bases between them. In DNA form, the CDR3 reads TGCGCCAGCAGCCGTGCCGGGTCGAACACCGGGGAGCTGTTTTTT. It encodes CASSRAGSNTGELFF.

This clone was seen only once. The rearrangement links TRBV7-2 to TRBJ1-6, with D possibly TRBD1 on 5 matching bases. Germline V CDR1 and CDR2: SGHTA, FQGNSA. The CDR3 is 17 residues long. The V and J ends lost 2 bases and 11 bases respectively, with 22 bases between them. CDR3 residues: CASSLYARGQGGTPLHF. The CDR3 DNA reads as TGTGCCAGCAGCTTATATGCGCGTGGGCAGGGAGGTACACCCCTCCACTTT.

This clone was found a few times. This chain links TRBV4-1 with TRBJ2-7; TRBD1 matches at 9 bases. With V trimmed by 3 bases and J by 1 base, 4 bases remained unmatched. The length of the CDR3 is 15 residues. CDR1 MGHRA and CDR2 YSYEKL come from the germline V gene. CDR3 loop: CASSQGQGGSYEQYF. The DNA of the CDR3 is TGCGCCAGCAGCCAGGGACAGGGAGGGTCCTACGAGCAGTACTTC.

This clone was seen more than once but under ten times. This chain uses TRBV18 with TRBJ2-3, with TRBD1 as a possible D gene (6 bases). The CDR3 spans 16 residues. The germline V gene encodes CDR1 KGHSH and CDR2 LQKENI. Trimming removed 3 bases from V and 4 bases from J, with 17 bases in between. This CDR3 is CASSPPTGSMADTQYF. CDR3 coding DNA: TGTGCCAGCTCACCCCCCACAGGGTCCATGGCAGATACGCAGTATTTT.

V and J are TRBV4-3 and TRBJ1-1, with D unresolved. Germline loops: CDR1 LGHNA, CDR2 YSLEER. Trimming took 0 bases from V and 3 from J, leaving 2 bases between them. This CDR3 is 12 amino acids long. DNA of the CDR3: TGCGCCAGCAGCCAAGATGACACTGAAGCTTTCTTT. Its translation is CASSQDDTEAFF.

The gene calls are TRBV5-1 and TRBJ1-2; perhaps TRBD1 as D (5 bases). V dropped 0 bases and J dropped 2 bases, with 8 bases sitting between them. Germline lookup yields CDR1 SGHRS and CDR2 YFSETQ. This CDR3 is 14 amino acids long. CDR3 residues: CASSLAGGNYGYTF. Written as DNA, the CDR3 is TGCGCCAGCAGCTTGGCGGGGGGGAACTATGGCTACACCTTC.

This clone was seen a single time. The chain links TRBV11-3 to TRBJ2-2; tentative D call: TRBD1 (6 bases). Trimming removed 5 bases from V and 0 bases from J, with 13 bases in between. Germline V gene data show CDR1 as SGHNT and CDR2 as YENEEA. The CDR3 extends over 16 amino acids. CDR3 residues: CASSPTDSPNTGELFF. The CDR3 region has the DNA TGTGCCAGCAGCCCCACGGACAGCCCGAACACCGGGGAGCTGTTTTTT.

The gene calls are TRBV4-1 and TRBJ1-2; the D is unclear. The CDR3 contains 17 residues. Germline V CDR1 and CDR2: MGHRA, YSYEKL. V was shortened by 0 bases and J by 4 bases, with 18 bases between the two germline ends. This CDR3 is CASSQDAYSETSYGYTF. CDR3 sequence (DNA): TGCGCCAGCAGCCAAGATGCGTATTCAGAGACCTCCTATGGCTACACCTTC.

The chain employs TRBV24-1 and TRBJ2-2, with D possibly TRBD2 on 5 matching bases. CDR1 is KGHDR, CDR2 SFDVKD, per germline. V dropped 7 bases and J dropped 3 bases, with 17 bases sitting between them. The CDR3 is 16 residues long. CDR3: CATRSSSEGDTGELFF. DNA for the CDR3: TGTGCCACCAGATCTTCCTCAGAGGGCGACACCGGGGAGCTGTTTTTT.

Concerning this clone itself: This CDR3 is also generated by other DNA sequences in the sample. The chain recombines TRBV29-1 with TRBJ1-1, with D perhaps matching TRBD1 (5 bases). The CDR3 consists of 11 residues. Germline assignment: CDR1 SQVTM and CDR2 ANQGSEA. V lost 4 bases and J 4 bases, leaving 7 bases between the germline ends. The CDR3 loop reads CSVVGGTEAFF. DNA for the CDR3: TGCAGCGTTGTTGGGGGCACTGAAGCTTTCTTT.

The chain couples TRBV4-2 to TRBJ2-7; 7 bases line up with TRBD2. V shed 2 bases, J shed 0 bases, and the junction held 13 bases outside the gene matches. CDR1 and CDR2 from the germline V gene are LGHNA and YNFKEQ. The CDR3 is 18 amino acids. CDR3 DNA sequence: TGTGCCAGCAGCCAAAGACGTTGGGGGGGAAGCAACTCCTACGAGCAGTACTTC. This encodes CASSQRRWGGSNSYEQYF.

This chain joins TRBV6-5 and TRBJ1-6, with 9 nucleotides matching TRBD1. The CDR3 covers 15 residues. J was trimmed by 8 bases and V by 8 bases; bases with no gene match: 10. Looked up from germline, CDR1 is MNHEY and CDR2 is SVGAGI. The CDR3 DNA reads TGTGCCAGCTCTCCCCAGGGACAGGGAGATTCACCCCTCCACTTT. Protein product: CASSPQGQGDSPLHF.

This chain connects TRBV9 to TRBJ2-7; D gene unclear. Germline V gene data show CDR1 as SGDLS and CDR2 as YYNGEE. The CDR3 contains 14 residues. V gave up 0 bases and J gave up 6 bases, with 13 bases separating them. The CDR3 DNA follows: TGTGCCAGCAGCGTAGCTCCAACATGGGGCGAGCAGTACTTC. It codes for CASSVAPTWGEQYF.

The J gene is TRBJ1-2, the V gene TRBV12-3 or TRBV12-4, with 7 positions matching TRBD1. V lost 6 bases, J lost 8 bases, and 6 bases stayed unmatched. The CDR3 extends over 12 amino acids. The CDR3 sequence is CASSEGAQGYTF. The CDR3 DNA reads TGTGCCAGCAGCGAGGGGGCGCAAGGCTACACCTTC.

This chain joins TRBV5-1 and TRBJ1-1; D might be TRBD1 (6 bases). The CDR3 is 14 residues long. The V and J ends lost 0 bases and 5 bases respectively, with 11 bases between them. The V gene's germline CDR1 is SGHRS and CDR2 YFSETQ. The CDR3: CASSLEQGLTEAFF. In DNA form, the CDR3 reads TGCGCCAGCAGCTTGGAGCAGGGGTTAACTGAAGCTTTCTTT.

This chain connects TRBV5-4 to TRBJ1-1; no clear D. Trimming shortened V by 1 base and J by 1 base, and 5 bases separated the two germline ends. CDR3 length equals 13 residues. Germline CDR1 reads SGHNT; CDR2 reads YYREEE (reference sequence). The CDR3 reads CASSLLENTEAFF. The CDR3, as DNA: TGTGCCAGCAGCTTGTTAGAGAACACTGAAGCTTTCTTT.